The 30 T cell receptor beta chains below come from one sample, sequenced in a study of cytomegalovirus exposure and HLA in healthy donors. Researchers ran the PCR with 60 Vbeta and 13 Jbeta primers. TCRdb's copy holds only in-frame clones and misses some; the assay was immunoSEQ multiplex PCR. The data show over 30,000 clones, 80% seen once. Input material: PBMCs. Receptors were obtained from a male donor in good health and CMV-seronegative.

This clone appeared once. This chain links TRBV9 with TRBJ2-1, with D tentatively TRBD2 (6 bases). The CDR3 totals 15 residues. V gave up 4 bases and J gave up 3 bases, with 14 bases separating them. CDR1 SGDLS and CDR2 YYNGEE come from the germline V gene. As DNA, the CDR3 is TGTGCCAGCAGCCCCCTCCGGGAGAACTACAATGAGCAGTTCTTC. It translates to CASSPLRENYNEQFF.

The chain carries TRBV9 and TRBJ2-5, with TRBD2 as a possible D gene (5 bases). V lost 1 base, J lost 0 bases, and 10 bases lay in between. This CDR3 has 15 amino acids. The germline V gene has CDR1 SGDLS and CDR2 YYNGEE. CDR3 sequence (DNA): TGTGCCAGCAGCGTACAGTCGGGGAACCAAGAGACCCAGTACTTC. Translation gives CASSVQSGNQETQYF.

V usage is TRBV7-9 and J usage is TRBJ1-2, with D tentatively TRBD1 (6 bases). Germline CDR1 and CDR2: SEHNR and FQNEAQ (reference sequence). The CDR3 totals 13 residues. Trimming took 2 bases from V and 9 from J, leaving 13 bases between them. The CDR3 nucleotides read TGTGCCAGCAGCTTACACAGGGAAGTGCGCTACACCTTC. It encodes CASSLHREVRYTF.

The chain couples TRBV30 to TRBJ2-7; 10 positions agree with TRBD1. This CDR3 comprises 16 residues. Germline CDR1 is GTSNPN and CDR2 is SVGIG (reference sequence). The V and J ends lost 2 bases and 5 bases, in that order; junction bases with no gene match: 12. The CDR3 DNA follows: TGTGCCTGGAGTCGGGGGGCCGGGACAGGGGAGGACGAGCAGTACTTC. Protein product: CAWSRGAGTGEDEQYF.

The V and J genes are TRBV15 and TRBJ2-1; D might be TRBD1 (5 bases). The CDR3 is 14 residues long. Between the trimmed V and J ends, which lost 3 bases and 1 base, there was a span of 7 bases. Germline CDR1 reads LNHNV; CDR2 reads YYDKDF (reference sequence). Here the CDR3 reads CATSSSGSYNEQFF. In DNA, the CDR3 is TGTGCCACCAGCAGTTCAGGGTCCTACAATGAGCAGTTCTTC.

This clone appeared once. This chain uses TRBV11-2 with TRBJ2-7; 8 nucleotides align to TRBD1. CDR3 length equals 14 residues. Germline lookup yields CDR1 SGHAT and CDR2 FQNNGV. The J segment lost 6 bases and the V segment lost 4 bases, leaving 8 bases of the junction unmatched. The CDR3 loop reads CASSYPGQGGEQYF. CDR3 coding DNA: TGTGCCAGCAGCTACCCAGGACAGGGCGGCGAGCAGTACTTC.

The chain couples TRBV9 to TRBJ2-1; TRBD2 matches 9 bases. With 0 bases clipped from V and 7 bases from J, the junction kept 5 bases outside the gene matches. Germline CDR1 SGDLS, CDR2 YYNGEE. The CDR3 covers 15 residues. Written as DNA, the CDR3 is TGTGCCAGCAGCGTAGGATTAGCGGGAGTTAATGAGCAGTTCTTC. This gives the protein CASSVGLAGVNEQFF.

The rearrangement joins TRBV6-1 to TRBJ1-5; D gene ambiguous. Germline-derived CDR1 and CDR2 are MNHNS and SASEGT. Trimming shortened V by 4 bases and J by 4 bases, and 17 bases separated the two germline ends. This CDR3 contains 16 residues. The CDR3 region is CASSARVAGGNQPQHF. The CDR3 DNA reads as TGTGCCAGCAGTGCCCGGGTGGCGGGTGGAAATCAGCCCCAGCATTTT.

The chain carries TRBV7-2 and TRBJ2-1; D is possibly TRBD2 (6 bases). The germline V gene encodes CDR1 SGHTA and CDR2 FQGNSA. V was shortened by 5 bases and J by 7 bases, with 15 bases between the two germline ends. The CDR3 length is 14 residues. For the CDR3, the DNA is TGTGCCAGCAGCCGCTCCTTGGAGGGAAATGAGCAGTTCTTC. This codes for CASSRSLEGNEQFF.

In this sample, this clone turned up a few times. This chain links TRBV27 with TRBJ1-6; D uncertain. With 6 bases removed from V and 8 bases from J, the gap between germline ends came to 8 bases. The germline V gene has CDR1 MNHEY and CDR2 SMNVEV (reference sequence). This CDR3 has 12 residues. CDR3 bases: TGTGCCAGCAGATCTACAGATTCACCCCTCCACTTT. It translates to CASRSTDSPLHF.

CDR3 amino acids: CASSQGLYTQYF. In nucleotides, the CDR3 is TGTGCCAGCAGCCAGGGCCTATATACGCAGTATTTT. This chain uses TRBV5-8 with TRBJ2-3, with D perhaps TRBD1 (5 bases). The germline V gene encodes CDR1 SGHTS and CDR2 YDEGEE. Trimming removed 4 bases from V and 7 bases from J, with 10 bases in between. The CDR3 runs to 12 residues.

The chain has TRBV6-5 and TRBJ1-5; no firm D call. Trimming cost V 6 bases and J 6 bases, with 12 bases left between them. CDR3 size: 13 residues. Germline V gives CDR1 MNHEY, CDR2 SVGAGI. CDR3 region: CASSPRPVQPQHF. CDR3 DNA sequence: TGTGCCAGCAGCCCCCGTCCGGTTCAGCCCCAGCATTTT.

The gene calls are TRBV6-5 and TRBJ1-1; D ambiguous. The germline gives CDR1 MNHEY, CDR2 SVGAGI. Between the trimmed V and J ends, which lost 6 bases and 1 base, there was a span of 9 bases. This CDR3 region has 13 residues. The CDR3 bases are TGTGCCAGCAGCCAGATGGCGAACACTGAAGCTTTCTTT. This gives the protein CASSQMANTEAFF.

The chain uses TRBV15 and TRBJ2-1; TRBD2 matches 12 bases. The length of the CDR3 is 15 residues. V lost 3 bases, J lost 7 bases, and 4 bases stayed unmatched. Germline V lookup: CDR1 LNHNV, CDR2 YYDKDF (reference sequence). CDR3 bases: TGTGCCACCAGCAGTGGGGGGACTAGCGGGAATGAGCAGTTCTTC. Translation gives CATSSGGTSGNEQFF.

As DNA, the CDR3 is TGTGCCAGCAGCTCACGGACAGCTGTGAACACTGAAGCTTTCTTT. Protein product: CASSSRTAVNTEAFF. V gene TRBV7-6 combines with J gene TRBJ1-1; possibly TRBD1 for D (6 bases). This CDR3 region has 15 residues. From germline, CDR1 is SGHVS and CDR2 FNYEAQ. The V gene lost 4 bases and the J gene lost 0 bases, with 12 bases spanning the gap. The full variable domain, in which reference TRBV7-6 and TRBJ1-1 provide the parts outside the CDR3, is GAGVSQSPRYKVTKRGQDVALRCDPISGHVSLYWYRQALGQGPEFLTYFNYEAQQDKSGLPNDRFSAERPEGSISTLTIQRTEQRDSAMYRCASSSRTAVNTEAFFGQGTRLTVV.

This clone appeared a single time. V gene TRBV25-1 combines with J gene TRBJ2-3; 12 nucleotides agree with TRBD2. With 5 bases clipped from V and 4 bases from J, the junction kept 4 bases outside the gene matches. This CDR3 contains 15 residues. Germline loops: CDR1 MGHDK, CDR2 SYGVNS. CDR3 nucleotide sequence: TGTGCCAGCAGTCGACTAGCGGGGGACGCAGATACGCAGTATTTT. Translation gives CASSRLAGDADTQYF.

The V and J genes are TRBV7-3 and TRBJ1-1, with a tentative D call TRBD1 (5 bases). Germline CDR1 and CDR2: SGHTA and FQGTGA. There are 14 residues in the CDR3. With 6 bases removed from V and 4 bases from J, the gap between germline ends came to 15 bases. The CDR3: CASRVNVGVTEAFF. The CDR3 DNA sequence: TGTGCCAGCAGGGTTAATGTAGGGGTCACTGAAGCTTTCTTT.

This clone was seen a single time. This chain links TRBV4-1 with TRBJ2-3; 9 bases are shared with TRBD2. CDR3 length: 15 residues. J gave up 8 bases and V 4 bases, and 10 bases lay outside the gene matches. Germline lookup yields CDR1 MGHRA and CDR2 YSYEKL. Here the CDR3 reads CASSRLGLAETTQYF. Written as DNA, the CDR3 is TGCGCCAGCAGCCGATTGGGACTAGCAGAAACTACGCAGTATTTT.

V is TRBV5-6 and J is TRBJ2-5, with D tentatively TRBD2 (6 bases). The CDR3 runs 14 residues. Germline V lookup: CDR1 SGHDT, CDR2 YYEEEE. Trimming removed 0 bases at V and 4 bases at J, with 10 bases between. The CDR3, as DNA: TGTGCCAGCAGCTTGGTCGGAGGGGTAGAGACCCAGTACTTC. Protein sequence: CASSLVGGVETQYF.

This chain uses TRBV11-2 with TRBJ1-1, with D unresolved. The CDR3 runs 14 residues. The germline V and J ends were trimmed by 3 bases and 1 base, with 9 bases remaining between them. Germline CDR1 is SGHAT and CDR2 is FQNNGV. For the CDR3, the DNA is TGTGCCAGCAGCTTCCTCCGGGGGAACACTGAAGCTTTCTTT. It yields the protein CASSFLRGNTEAFF.

This clone was seen more than once but under ten times. This rearrangement joins TRBV2 to TRBJ1-6, with D possibly being TRBD1 (6 bases). Germline CDR1 reads SNHLY; CDR2 reads FYNNEI. V lost 4 bases, J lost 11 bases, and 12 bases lay in between. The CDR3 is 13 amino acids. In DNA form, the CDR3 reads TGTGCCAGCAGTGTGAAGGGGGACCCACCCCTCCACTTT. Protein sequence: CASSVKGDPPLHF.

The rearrangement links TRBV19 to TRBJ1-3; a possible D gene is TRBD1 (5 bases). Germline-derived CDR1 and CDR2 are LNHDA and SQIVND (reference sequence). Trimming removed 2 bases at V and 8 bases at J, with 16 bases between. CDR3 length: 15 amino acids. In nucleotides, the CDR3 is TGTGCCAGTAGTATACGGGAGGGGCCATTGTACACCATATATTTT. Residues: CASSIREGPLYTIYF.

This clone was seen only once. This chain connects TRBV28 to TRBJ1-2, with D tentatively TRBD1 (5 bases). The CDR3 extends over 12 amino acids. V was shortened by 4 bases and J by 4 bases, with 7 bases between the two germline ends. Germline values: CDR1 MDHEN, CDR2 SYDVKM. The CDR3 here is CASSSQGYGYTF. The CDR3 DNA sequence: TGTGCCAGCAGTTCCCAGGGCTATGGCTACACCTTC.

This clone occurred once. The genes are TRBV29-1 and TRBJ2-2, with 12 bases lining up with TRBD1. V was clipped by 7 bases and J by 5 bases; unmatched bases: 5. CDR3 size: 14 residues. Germline CDR1 and CDR2: SQVTM and ANQGSEA. The CDR3 protein is CSGGQGAGTGELFF. The CDR3 DNA is TGCAGCGGGGGACAGGGGGCGGGAACCGGGGAGCTGTTTTTT.

In this sample, this clone turned up once. The chain carries TRBV18 and TRBJ1-5, with TRBD1 identical over 7 bases. V trimming: 6 bases; J trimming: 2 bases; junction bases outside the gene matches: 7. Germline values: CDR1 KGHSH, CDR2 LQKENI. This CDR3 region has 15 residues. CDR3 nucleotides: TGTGCCAGCTCCCGCACAGGGGACGGCAATCAGCCCCAGCATTTT. It is translated as CASSRTGDGNQPQHF.

The chain uses TRBV19 and TRBJ1-6, with D possibly matching TRBD1 (6 bases). The CDR3 extends over 13 amino acids. V was pared by 3 bases and J by 10 bases, with 10 bases between. Germline V gene sequence: CDR1 LNHDA, CDR2 SQIVND (reference sequence). As DNA, the CDR3 is TGTGCCAGTAGTATCAACAGGGTCTCACCCCTCCACTTT. Translated: CASSINRVSPLHF.

The table lists this clone with a count of one. The rearrangement joins TRBV9 to TRBJ1-3; the D gene is possibly TRBD1 (6 bases). V shed 0 bases and J shed 0 bases, with 13 bases lying between them. Germline V lookup: CDR1 SGDLS, CDR2 YYNGEE. CDR3 length: 17 residues. Here the CDR3 reads CASSVVGGRSSGNTIYF. Here the CDR3 DNA reads TGTGCCAGCAGCGTAGTGGGGGGGCGAAGCTCTGGAAACACCATATATTTT.

V is TRBV28 and J is TRBJ2-1; 10 bases agree with TRBD2. V shed 3 bases and J 5 bases; nucleotides not matched to a gene: 13. From germline, CDR1 is MDHEN and CDR2 SYDVKM. This CDR3 is built from 18 residues. The CDR3 region has the DNA TGTGCCAGCAGTTTTCTAGCGGGAGAACGGGGGTTTGACAATGAGCAGTTCTTC. This translates into CASSFLAGERGFDNEQFF.

In this sample, this clone turned up a few times. The J gene is TRBJ1-1, the V gene TRBV4-2; 8 bases align to TRBD1. Germline V gene lookup returns CDR1 LGHNA and CDR2 YNFKEQ. This CDR3 contains 16 residues. Losses at the gene ends were 6 bases for V and 2 bases for J; bases not matched to a gene: 11. CDR3 loop: CASSRLTGEENTEAFF. CDR3 DNA sequence: TGTGCCAGCAGTCGACTGACAGGGGAGGAAAACACTGAAGCTTTCTTT.

The J gene is TRBJ2-2, the V gene TRBV5-4; D is uncertain. This CDR3 comprises 12 residues. V shed 1 base and J shed 8 bases, with 6 bases lying between them. CDR1 is SGHNT, CDR2 YYREEE, per germline (reference sequence). The CDR3 sequence is CASSLSAGELFF. DNA of the CDR3: TGTGCCAGCAGCTTGTCCGCGGGGGAGCTGTTTTTT.